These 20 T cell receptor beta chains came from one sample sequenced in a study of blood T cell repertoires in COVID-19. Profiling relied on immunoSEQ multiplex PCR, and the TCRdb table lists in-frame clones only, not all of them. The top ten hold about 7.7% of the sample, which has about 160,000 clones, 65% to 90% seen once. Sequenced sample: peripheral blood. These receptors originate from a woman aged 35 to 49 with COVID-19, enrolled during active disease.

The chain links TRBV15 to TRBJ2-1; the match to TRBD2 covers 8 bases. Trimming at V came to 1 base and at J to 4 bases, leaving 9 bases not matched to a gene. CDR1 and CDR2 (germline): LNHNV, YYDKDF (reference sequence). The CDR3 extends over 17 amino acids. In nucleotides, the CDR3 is TGTGCCACCAGCAGAGGGACAGCGGGAGCCCCATACAATGAGCAGTTCTTC. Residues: CATSRGTAGAPYNEQFF.

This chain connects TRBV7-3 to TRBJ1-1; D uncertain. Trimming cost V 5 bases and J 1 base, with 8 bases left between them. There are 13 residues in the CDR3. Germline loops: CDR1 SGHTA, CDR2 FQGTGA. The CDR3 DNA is TGTGCCAGCAGCCAAACAAGGAACACTGAAGCTTTCTTT. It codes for CASSQTRNTEAFF.

The DNA of the CDR3 is TGTGCCTGGAGTGTACAGCCTTATGGCTACACCTTC. Protein sequence: CAWSVQPYGYTF. V gene TRBV30 combines with J gene TRBJ1-2; D not certain. The V end was cut by 0 bases, the J end by 5 bases, with 7 bases between. This CDR3 region has 12 residues. CDR1 and CDR2 (germline): GTSNPN, SVGIG (reference sequence).

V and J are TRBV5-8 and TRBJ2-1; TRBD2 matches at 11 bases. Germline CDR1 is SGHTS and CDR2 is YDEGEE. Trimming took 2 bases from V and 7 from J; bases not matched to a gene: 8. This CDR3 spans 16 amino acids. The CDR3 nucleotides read TGTGCCAGCAGCTTTCGTTTAGCGGGGGGGAGGAATGAGCAGTTCTTC. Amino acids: CASSFRLAGGRNEQFF.

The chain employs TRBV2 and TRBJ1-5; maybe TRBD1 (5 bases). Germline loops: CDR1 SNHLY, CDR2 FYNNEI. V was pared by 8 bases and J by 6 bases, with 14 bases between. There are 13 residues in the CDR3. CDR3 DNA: TGTGCCAGCTGGAGGGGTGGGGTTCAGCCCCAGCATTTT. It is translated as CASWRGGVQPQHF.

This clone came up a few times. The CDR3 nucleotides are TGTGCCAGCAGTTACGATGCAGTCCAGCCCCAGCATTTT. Its protein product is CASSYDAVQPQHF. V and J are TRBV6-2 or TRBV6-3 and TRBJ1-5; no definite D call. Germline CDR1 and CDR2: MNHEY and SVGEGT. The CDR3 loop spans 13 amino acids. Trimming took 2 bases from V and 7 from J, leaving 9 bases between them.

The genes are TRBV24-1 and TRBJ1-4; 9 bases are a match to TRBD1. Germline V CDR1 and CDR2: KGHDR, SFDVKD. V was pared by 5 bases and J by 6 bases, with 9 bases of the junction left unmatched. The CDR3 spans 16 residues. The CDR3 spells CATSGKKTGGDEKLFF. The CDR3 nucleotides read TGTGCCACCAGTGGCAAAAAAACAGGGGGCGATGAAAAACTGTTTTTT.

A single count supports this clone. The CDR3 region has the DNA TGTGCCAGCAAGGGGGGGCTAGCCAAAAACATTCAGTACTTC. Its translation is CASKGGLAKNIQYF. The chain combines TRBV28 with TRBJ2-4, with D tentatively TRBD2 (7 bases). Germline CDR1 reads MDHEN; CDR2 reads SYDVKM. The CDR3 extends over 14 amino acids. V lost 7 bases to trimming and J lost 0 bases, with 10 bases between them.

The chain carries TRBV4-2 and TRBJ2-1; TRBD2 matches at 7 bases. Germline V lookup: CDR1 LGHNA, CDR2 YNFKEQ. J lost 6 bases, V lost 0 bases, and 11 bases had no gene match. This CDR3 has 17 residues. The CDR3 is CASSQEYRLARPNEQFF. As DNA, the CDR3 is TGTGCCAGCAGCCAAGAATATAGACTAGCACGCCCCAATGAGCAGTTCTTC.

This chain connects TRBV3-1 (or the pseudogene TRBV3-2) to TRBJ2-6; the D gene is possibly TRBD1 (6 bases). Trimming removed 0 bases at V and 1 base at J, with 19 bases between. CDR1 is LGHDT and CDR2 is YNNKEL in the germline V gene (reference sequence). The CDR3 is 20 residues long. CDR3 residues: CASSQDLNRVSISGANVLTF. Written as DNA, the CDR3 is TGTGCCAGCAGCCAAGATCTCAACAGGGTTTCTATATCTGGGGCCAACGTCCTGACTTTC.

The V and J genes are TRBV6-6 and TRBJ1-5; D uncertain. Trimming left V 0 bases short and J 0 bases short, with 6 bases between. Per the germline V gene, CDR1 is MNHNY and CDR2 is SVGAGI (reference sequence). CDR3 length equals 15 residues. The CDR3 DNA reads TGTGCCAGCAGTTACTCCCTTAATAGCAATCAGCCCCAGCATTTT. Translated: CASSYSLNSNQPQHF.

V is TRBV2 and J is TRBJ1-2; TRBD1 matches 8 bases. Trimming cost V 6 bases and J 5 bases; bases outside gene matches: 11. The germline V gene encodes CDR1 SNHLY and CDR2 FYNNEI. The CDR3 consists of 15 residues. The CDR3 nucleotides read TGTGCCAGCAGCGGACAGGGTTTATCGTTTTATGGCTACACCTTC. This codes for CASSGQGLSFYGYTF.

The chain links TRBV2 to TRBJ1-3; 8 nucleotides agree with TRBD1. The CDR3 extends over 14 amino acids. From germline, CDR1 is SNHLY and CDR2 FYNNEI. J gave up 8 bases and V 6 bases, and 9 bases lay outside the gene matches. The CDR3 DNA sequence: TGTGCCAGCAGAAAGGACTCACAGGGGGACACCATATATTTT. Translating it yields CASRKDSQGDTIYF.

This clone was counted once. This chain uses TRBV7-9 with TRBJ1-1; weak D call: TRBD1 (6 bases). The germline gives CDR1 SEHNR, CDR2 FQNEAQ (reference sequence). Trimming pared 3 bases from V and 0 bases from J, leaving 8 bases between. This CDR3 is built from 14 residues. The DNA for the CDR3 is TGTGCCAGCAGCTTCGAGGGGGTGAACACTGAAGCTTTCTTT. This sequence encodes CASSFEGVNTEAFF.

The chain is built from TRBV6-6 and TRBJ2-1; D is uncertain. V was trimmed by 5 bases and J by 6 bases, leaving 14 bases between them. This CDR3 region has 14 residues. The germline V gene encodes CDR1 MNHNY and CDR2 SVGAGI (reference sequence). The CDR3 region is CASSHTKDGNEQFF. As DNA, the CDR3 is TGTGCCAGCAGTCACACGAAAGATGGCAATGAGCAGTTCTTC.

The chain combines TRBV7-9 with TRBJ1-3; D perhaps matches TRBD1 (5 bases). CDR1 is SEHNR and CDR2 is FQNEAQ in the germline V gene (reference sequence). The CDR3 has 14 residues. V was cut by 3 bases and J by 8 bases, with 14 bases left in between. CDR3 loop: CASSLSGTRDTIYF. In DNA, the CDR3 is TGTGCCAGCAGCTTGTCAGGGACTAGGGACACCATATATTTT.

The CDR3 DNA reads as TGTGCCAGCAGCCCTCAGACAGGGGGCAATTCACCCCTCCACTTT. Its protein is CASSPQTGGNSPLHF. V gene TRBV9 combines with J gene TRBJ1-6; the match to TRBD1 covers 10 bases. Germline CDR1 is SGDLS and CDR2 is YYNGEE. The CDR3 sequence is 15 residues long. The trim removed 4 bases at V and 7 bases at J, leaving 5 bases unmatched.

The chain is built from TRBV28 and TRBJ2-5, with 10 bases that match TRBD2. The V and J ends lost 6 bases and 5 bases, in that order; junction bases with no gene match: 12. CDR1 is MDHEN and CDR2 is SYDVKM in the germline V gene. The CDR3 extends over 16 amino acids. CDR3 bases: TGTGCCAGCAGATCACAAAAGCGGGGGGGCCCTGAGACCCAGTACTTC. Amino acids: CASRSQKRGGPETQYF. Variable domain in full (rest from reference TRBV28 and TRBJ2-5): DVKVTQSSRYLVKRTGEKVFLECVQDMDHENMFWYRQDPGLGLRLIYFSYDVKMKEKGDIPEGYSVSREKKERFSLILESASTNQTSMYLCASRSQKRGGPETQYFGPGTRLLVL.

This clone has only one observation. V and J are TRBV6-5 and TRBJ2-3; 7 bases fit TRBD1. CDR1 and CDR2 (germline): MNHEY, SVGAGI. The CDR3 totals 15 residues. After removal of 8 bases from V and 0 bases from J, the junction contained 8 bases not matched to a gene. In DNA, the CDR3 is TGTGCCAGCGGGCCCAGGACAGGAAGCACAGATACGCAGTATTTT. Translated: CASGPRTGSTDTQYF.

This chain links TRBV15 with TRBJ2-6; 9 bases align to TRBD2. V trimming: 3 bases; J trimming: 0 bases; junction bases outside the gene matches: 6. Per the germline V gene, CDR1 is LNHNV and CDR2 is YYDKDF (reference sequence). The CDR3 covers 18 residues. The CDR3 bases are TGTGCCACCAGCAGCCTGGGACTAGCTAGCTCTGGGGCCAACGTCCTGACTTTC. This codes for CATSSLGLASSGANVLTF. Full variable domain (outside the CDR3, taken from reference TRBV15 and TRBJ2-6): DAMVIQNPRYQVTQFGKPVTLSCSQTLNHNVMYWYQQKSSQAPKLLFHYYDKDFNNEADTPDNFQSRRPNTSFCFLDIRSPGLGDTAMYLCATSSLGLASSGANVLTFGAGSRLTVL.